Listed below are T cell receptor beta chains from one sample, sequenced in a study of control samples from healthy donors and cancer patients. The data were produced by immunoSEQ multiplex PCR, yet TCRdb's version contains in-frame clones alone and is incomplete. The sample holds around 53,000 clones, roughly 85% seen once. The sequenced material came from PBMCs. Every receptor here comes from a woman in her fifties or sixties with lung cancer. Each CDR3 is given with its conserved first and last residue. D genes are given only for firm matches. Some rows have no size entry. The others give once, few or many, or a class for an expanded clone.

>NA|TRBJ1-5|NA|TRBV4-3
TGCGCCAGCAGCCAAGTCGCAGGGTTCAATCAGCCCCAGCATTTT
CASSQVAGFNQPQHF
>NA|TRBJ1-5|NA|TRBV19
TGTGCCAGTAGTCCGGGTGGGAGCAATCAGCCCCAGCATTTT
CASSPGGSNQPQHF
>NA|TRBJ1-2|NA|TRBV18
TGTGCCAGCTCACCCGCTGGGAGTGCCGTAGGGGGCTACACCTTC
CASSPAGSAVGGYTF
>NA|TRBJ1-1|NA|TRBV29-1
TGCAGCGTTGTACTAACTGAAGCTTTCTTT
CSVVLTEAFF
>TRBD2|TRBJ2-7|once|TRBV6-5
TGTGCCACTTCTAGCGGGGGGGCCTACGAGCAGTACTTC
CATSSGGAYEQYF
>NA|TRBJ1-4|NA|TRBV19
TGTGCCAGTAGTATGGGCAGGGACTATGAAAAACTGTTTTTT
CASSMGRDYEKLFF
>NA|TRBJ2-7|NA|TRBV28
TGTGCCAGCAGTTGGGAGGGGGGGGCCGAGCAGTACTTC
CASSWEGGAEQYF
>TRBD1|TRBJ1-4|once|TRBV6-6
TGTGCCAGCAGTTACTACCAGGGGGCAACTAATGAAAAACTGTTTTTT
CASSYYQGATNEKLFF
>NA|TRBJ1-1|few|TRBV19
TGTGCCAGTAGTATATGGGCAGGGACCACTGAAGCTTTCTTT
CASSIWAGTTEAFF
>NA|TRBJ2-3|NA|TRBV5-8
TGTGCCAGCAGCTTGGGGGGTTTTACAGATACGCAGTATTTT
CASSLGGFTDTQYF
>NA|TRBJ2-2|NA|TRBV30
TGTGCCTGGAGTGTTTGGGCCGGGGAGCTGTTTTTT
CAWSVWAGELFF
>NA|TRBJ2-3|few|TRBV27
TGTGCCAGCAGTTCATATAGGACAGATACGCAGTATTTT
CASSSYRTDTQYF
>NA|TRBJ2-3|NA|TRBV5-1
TGCGCCAGCAGCTTACAGGGTGGTACAGATACGCAGTATTTT
CASSLQGGTDTQYF
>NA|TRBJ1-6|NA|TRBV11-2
TGTGCCAGCAGGCCCCTCGGGACCGATAATTCACCCCTCCACTTT
CASRPLGTDNSPLHF
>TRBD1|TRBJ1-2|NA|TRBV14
TGTGCCAGCAGCGAAGGACAGGGGGCCATTAACTATGGCTACACCTTC
CASSEGQGAINYGYTF
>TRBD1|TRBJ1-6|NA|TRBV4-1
TGCGCCAGCAGCCAAGAAAACAGGGGCAATTCACCCCTCCACTTT
CASSQENRGNSPLHF
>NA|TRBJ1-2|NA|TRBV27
TGTGCCAGCAGCCCCGTTAAGGGAGGGACCTCTGGTGGCTACACCTTC
CASSPVKGGTSGGYTF
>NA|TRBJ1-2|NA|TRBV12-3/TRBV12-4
TGTGCCAGCAGTTTGGGGCGCAACTATGGCTACACCTTC
CASSLGRNYGYTF
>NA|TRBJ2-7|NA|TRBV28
TGTGCCAGCGGGGGGGACAGCCTCTACGAGCAGTACTTC
CASGGDSLYEQYF
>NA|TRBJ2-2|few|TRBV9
TGTGCCAGCAGCGTCCTAGAAGCCGGGGAGCTGTTTTTT
CASSVLEAGELFF
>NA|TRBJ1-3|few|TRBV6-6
TGTGCCAGCAGTTACTCGGACCCGTGGGCTGGAAACACCATATATTTT
CASSYSDPWAGNTIYF
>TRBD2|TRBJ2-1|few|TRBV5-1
TGCGCCAGCAGCTCAGGACTAGCGGGTAGGGTTGAGCAGTTCTTC
CASSSGLAGRVEQFF
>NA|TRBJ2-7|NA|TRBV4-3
TGCGCCAGCAGCCAAGATCGATCGGGACGGGAGCAGTACTTC
CASSQDRSGREQYF
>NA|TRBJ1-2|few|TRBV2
TGTGCCAGCAGTGAGCAGGGGAGGGACTATGGCTACACCTTC
CASSEQGRDYGYTF
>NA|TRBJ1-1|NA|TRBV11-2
TGTGCCAGCAGCTTAACGGGGAACACTGAAGCTTTCTTT
CASSLTGNTEAFF